A single sample gave rise to the 27 T cell receptor beta chains below, sequenced in a study of shared clonotypes between healthy human individuals. In the naive CD8 group, cells lacked CD45RO and were positively selected for CCR7, so terminally differentiated effector memory CD45RA+ cells were left out. Data came from immunoSEQ multiplex PCR; TCRdb stores just in-frame clones and leaves some out. This table has roughly 550,000 clones, nearly 97% appearing once. Sequenced input: naive CD8+ T cells sorted from blood. The receptors come from a woman between 25 and 40 years old in good health.

Remarks on this clone: Other DNA variants within this sample encode the same CDR3. The chain couples TRBV27 to TRBJ2-7, with TRBD2 identical over 9 bases. With 2 bases clipped from V and 4 bases from J, the junction kept 0 bases outside the gene matches. This CDR3 has 13 amino acids. From germline, CDR1 is MNHEY and CDR2 SMNVEV (reference sequence). CDR3 protein: CASSLGLAYEQYF. CDR3 bases: TGTGCCAGCAGTTTAGGACTAGCGTACGAGCAGTACTTC.

About this clone itself: Other DNA sequences in this sample translate to the same CDR3. This chain joins TRBV27 and TRBJ1-1; D remains ambiguous. V lost 2 bases and J 0 bases, leaving 7 bases between the germline ends. The CDR3 is 14 amino acids. In germline, CDR1 is MNHEY, CDR2 SMNVEV (reference sequence). CDR3 sequence reads: CASSLGSLNTEAFF. The CDR3 coding sequence is TGTGCCAGCAGTTTAGGTAGTCTGAACACTGAAGCTTTCTTT.

The chain employs TRBV28 and TRBJ2-3; 10 bases match TRBD2. Germline CDR1 MDHEN, CDR2 SYDVKM. The junction had 19 bases not matched to a gene; V was cut back by 6 bases and J by 4 bases. The CDR3 length is 19 residues. CDR3 protein: CASRGVFGLAVRGADTQYF. The CDR3 region has the DNA TGTGCCAGCAGGGGAGTTTTTGGACTAGCGGTTCGAGGGGCAGATACGCAGTATTTT.

The genes are TRBV28 and TRBJ1-1; a possible D gene is TRBD1 (6 bases). The CDR3 covers 15 residues. Between the trimmed V and J ends, which lost 1 base and 7 bases, there was a span of 16 bases. CDR1 and CDR2 from the germline V gene are MDHEN and SYDVKM. The CDR3: CASSLYLGGAVEAFF. CDR3 in DNA: TGTGCCAGCAGTTTATACCTCGGGGGGGCTGTTGAAGCTTTCTTT.

This clone was detected only once. V and J are TRBV6-6 and TRBJ2-2; 12 positions agree with TRBD2. Germline V lookup: CDR1 MNHNY, CDR2 SVGAGI (reference sequence). With V trimmed by 2 bases and J by 6 bases, 4 bases remained unmatched. The CDR3 contains 16 residues. This CDR3 is CASSYVPSGRAGELFF. The CDR3 DNA reads as TGTGCCAGCAGTTACGTCCCTAGCGGGAGGGCCGGGGAGCTGTTTTTT.

The V call is TRBV5-6, the J call TRBJ1-1, with D hard to call. This CDR3 spans 14 amino acids. Germline loops: CDR1 SGHDT, CDR2 YYEEEE. Trimming took off 2 bases at V and 0 bases at J, with 8 bases between the two ends. The CDR3 loop is CASSFSALNTEAFF. In nucleotides, the CDR3 is TGTGCCAGCAGCTTCTCGGCGTTGAACACTGAAGCTTTCTTT.

This clone showed up just once. J is TRBJ1-1 and V is TRBV28, with D unresolved. Germline V gene data show CDR1 as MDHEN and CDR2 as SYDVKM. Trimming removed 3 bases at V and 6 bases at J, with 8 bases between. The length of the CDR3 is 12 residues. The CDR3 DNA reads as TGTGCCAGCAGTTTCAGCAAGGCTGAAGCTTTCTTT. Its translation is CASSFSKAEAFF.

This clone was counted a single time. The chain joins TRBV30 to TRBJ2-3; D gene unclear. Trimming took off 2 bases at V and 2 bases at J, with 11 bases between the two ends. Germline V lookup: CDR1 GTSNPN, CDR2 SVGIG (reference sequence). The CDR3 spans 14 residues. The CDR3 DNA is TGTGCCTGGAGTTATACGCGGTCCACAGATACGCAGTATTTT. Its translation: CAWSYTRSTDTQYF.

This clone occurred once. The CDR3 DNA is TGTGCCAGCAGCTTAGGGCGAGGCCAGCTCTATGGCTACACCTTC. Translated: CASSLGRGQLYGYTF. The chain is built from TRBV7-9 and TRBJ1-2; D remains unclear. The CDR3 runs to 15 residues. Trimming removed 1 base at V and 4 bases at J, with 13 bases between. Germline V lookup: CDR1 SEHNR, CDR2 FQNEAQ (reference sequence).

This chain links TRBV13 with TRBJ2-5; unclear D gene. The germline gives CDR1 PRHDT, CDR2 FYEKMQ (reference sequence). V lost 3 bases and J 2 bases, leaving 7 bases between the germline ends. The CDR3 runs to 13 residues. CDR3 region: CASSFRVQETQYF. In nucleotides, the CDR3 is TGTGCCAGCAGCTTTCGGGTGCAAGAGACCCAGTACTTC. The entire variable domain, with the rest obtained from reference TRBV13 and TRBJ2-5, is as follows: AAGVIQSPRHLIKEKRETATLKCYPIPRHDTVYWYQQGPGQDPQFLISFYEKMQSDKGSIPDRFSAQQFSDYHSELNMSSLELGDSALYFCASSFRVQETQYFGPGTRLLVL.

J is TRBJ1-2 and V is TRBV7-9; D may be TRBD1 (5 bases). The CDR3 covers 15 residues. Germline assignment: CDR1 SEHNR and CDR2 FQNEAQ (reference sequence). Trimming took 4 bases from V and 2 from J, leaving 14 bases between them. This chain's CDR3 is CASSSAGVLNYGYTF. CDR3 in DNA: TGTGCCAGCAGCTCAGCGGGGGTGCTAAACTATGGCTACACCTTC. Supplemented by reference TRBV7-9 and TRBJ1-2, the full variable domain reads DTGVSQNPRHKITKRGQNVTFRCDPISEHNRLYWYRQTLGQGPEFLTYFQNEAQLEKSRLLSDRFSAERPKGSFSTLEIQRTEQGDSAMYLCASSSAGVLNYGYTFGSGTRLTVV.

This clone was found once. The CDR3 protein is CASKGQGSREQYF. Here the CDR3 DNA reads TGTGCCAGTAAGGGACAGGGGTCTCGCGAGCAGTACTTC. The chain has TRBV19 and TRBJ2-7; 10 bases line up with TRBD1. After removal of 7 bases from V and 6 bases from J, the junction contained 6 bases not matched to a gene. The CDR3 is 13 amino acids. CDR1 and CDR2 (germline): LNHDA, SQIVND (reference sequence).

The V and J genes are TRBV9 and TRBJ2-3; the D gene is possibly TRBD2 (5 bases). The CDR3 consists of 15 residues. CDR1 and CDR2 (germline): SGDLS, YYNGEE. Trimming pared 0 bases from V and 2 bases from J, leaving 10 bases between. This chain's CDR3 is CASSVAGFITDTQYF. The CDR3 DNA reads TGTGCCAGCAGCGTAGCGGGGTTCATCACAGATACGCAGTATTTT.

The V and J genes are TRBV11-2 and TRBJ1-4; possible D gene TRBD1, 5 bases. Germline V CDR1 and CDR2: SGHAT, FQNNGV. The CDR3 loop spans 15 amino acids. The V and J ends lost 4 bases and 6 bases respectively, with 15 bases between them. The CDR3 protein is CASSSQQGGDEKLFF. CDR3 in DNA: TGTGCCAGCAGCTCACAGCAGGGTGGGGATGAAAAACTGTTTTTT. Looking up the rest from reference TRBV11-2 and TRBJ1-4 gives the full variable domain: EAGVAQSPRYKIIEKRQSVAFWCNPISGHATLYWYQQILGQGPKLLIQFQNNGVVDDSQLPKDRFSAERLKGVDSTLKIQPAKLEDSAVYLCASSSQQGGDEKLFFGSGTQLSVL.

This clone occurred a few times. J is TRBJ2-5 and V is TRBV5-4; a possible D gene is TRBD2 (6 bases). CDR1 and CDR2 (germline): SGHNT, YYREEE (reference sequence). The CDR3 runs 13 residues. Trimming took 7 bases from V and 5 from J, leaving 15 bases between them. The CDR3 loop reads CASQWEVGETQYF. The CDR3 bases are TGTGCCAGCCAATGGGAGGTTGGGGAGACCCAGTACTTC.

This clone showed up just once. The chain uses TRBV4-1 and TRBJ2-1; D may match TRBD1 or TRBD2 (5 bases each). This CDR3 is 16 amino acids long. Per germline, CDR1 MGHRA and CDR2 YSYEKL. Trimming removed 2 bases from V and 3 bases from J, with 14 bases in between. The CDR3: CASSQLSGTVYNEQFF. CDR3 sequence (DNA): TGCGCCAGCAGCCAATTATCCGGGACGGTCTACAATGAGCAGTTCTTC.

V gene TRBV14 combines with J gene TRBJ2-7; 10 positions agree with TRBD1. The CDR3 spans 15 residues. CDR1 and CDR2 (germline): SGHDN, FVKESK. Germline trimming cut 1 base from V and 6 bases from J; bases unmatched to any gene: 6. The CDR3 region has the DNA TGTGCCAGCAGCCAAGGGGACAGGGGTGTCGTCGAGCAGTACTTC. Translating it yields CASSQGDRGVVEQYF.

The chain couples TRBV7-9 to TRBJ1-1; tentative D call: TRBD1 (5 bases). Trimming cost V 5 bases and J 6 bases, with 25 bases left between them. CDR1 and CDR2 from the germline V gene are SEHNR and FQNEAQ (reference sequence). The CDR3 extends over 17 amino acids. The CDR3 DNA reads TGTGCCAGCAGCAATAACGGTATTGAGACAGTCGGGGCTGAAGCTTTCTTT. Protein: CASSNNGIETVGAEAFF.

The genes are TRBV4-1 and TRBJ2-7; 10 bases line up with TRBD2. The CDR3 consists of 15 residues. V was clipped by 2 bases and J by 2 bases; unmatched bases: 3. The germline gives CDR1 MGHRA, CDR2 YSYEKL. The CDR3 DNA sequence: TGCGCCAGCAGCCAAACTAGCGGGACCACCTACGAGCAGTACTTC. This translates into CASSQTSGTTYEQYF.

The chain is built from TRBV18 and TRBJ2-3; 9 nucleotides agree with TRBD2. Germline V CDR1 and CDR2: KGHSH, LQKENI. The ends lost 2 bases at V and 4 bases at J; junction bases unmatched: 10. This CDR3 has 17 amino acids. CDR3 in amino acids: CASSPEGSGSLPDTQYF. The CDR3 DNA sequence: TGTGCCAGCTCACCAGAGGGTAGCGGGAGTTTACCAGATACGCAGTATTTT.

The chain carries TRBV19 and TRBJ2-1, with 9 bases fitting TRBD2. CDR1 is LNHDA, CDR2 SQIVND, per germline (reference sequence). CDR3 length equals 13 residues. V gave up 8 bases and J gave up 6 bases; unmatched junction bases: 5. CDR3 coding DNA: TGTGCCAGTCGCCTAGCGGGGAGCAATGAGCAGTTCTTC. Protein sequence: CASRLAGSNEQFF.

This chain joins TRBV5-6 and TRBJ1-1; 8 bases match TRBD1. The CDR3 loop spans 14 amino acids. The V gene end was trimmed by 3 bases and the J gene end by 1 base; junction bases not matched to a gene: 2. CDR1 SGHDT and CDR2 YYEEEE come from the germline V gene. The CDR3 DNA follows: TGTGCCAGCAGCTCGACAGGGGAGAACACTGAAGCTTTCTTT. As protein: CASSSTGENTEAFF.

This rearrangement joins TRBV27 to TRBJ1-5; TRBD1 is a possible D gene (5 bases). Trimming left V 8 bases short and J 4 bases short, with 18 bases between. Per the germline V gene, CDR1 is MNHEY and CDR2 is SMNVEV (reference sequence). This CDR3 has 15 residues. CDR3 DNA: TGTGCCAGCGGATTGGGACGAGACGATAATCAGCCCCAGCATTTT. It encodes CASGLGRDDNQPQHF.

The chain carries TRBV7-9 and TRBJ2-7; D uncertain. V lost 5 bases and J lost 5, with 16 bases in between. CDR3 length equals 14 residues. The V gene's germline CDR1 is SEHNR and CDR2 FQNEAQ (reference sequence). The CDR3, as DNA: TGTGCCAGCAGCCCATCTCAAAGTCTCAACGAGCAGTACTTC. Translating it yields CASSPSQSLNEQYF.

J is TRBJ2-3 and V is TRBV28; TRBD1 might be the D (6 bases). Trimming stripped 5 bases from V and 4 bases from J, with 16 bases between. CDR3 size: 15 residues. CDR1 is MDHEN and CDR2 is SYDVKM in the germline V gene. CDR3 residues: CASSSRQETPDTQYF. CDR3 sequence (DNA): TGTGCCAGCAGTAGTCGACAGGAAACCCCAGATACGCAGTATTTT.

On this clone: The identical CDR3 is also encoded by other nucleotide sequences in the sample. This chain's CDR3 is CASSFSGTAYGYTF. The CDR3 nucleotides read TGTGCCAGCAGTTTCTCCGGGACAGCCTATGGCTACACCTTC. The J gene is TRBJ1-2, the V gene TRBV27, with 7 bases aligning to TRBD1. The CDR3 has 14 residues. V was clipped by 3 bases and J by 4 bases; unmatched bases: 5. CDR1 and CDR2 (germline): MNHEY, SMNVEV (reference sequence).

This clone turned up a few times. The V and J genes are TRBV30 and TRBJ1-2; TRBD1 matches 7 bases. Trimming took 4 bases from V and 4 from J; bases not matched to a gene: 3. In germline, CDR1 is GTSNPN, CDR2 SVGIG (reference sequence). The CDR3 is 12 residues long. The CDR3 coding sequence is TGTGCCTGGATAGGGGGCCGCTATGGCTACACCTTC. It specifies CAWIGGRYGYTF.